This T cell receptor beta chain comes out of a study of OX40 agonist ivuxolimab in advanced cancers. The overall study: Among those treated, three patients had partial responses, one with hepatocellular carcinoma and two with cutaneous melanoma.

This clone was recorded only once. Its antigen is not identified. Points from the study as a whole: Researchers report that CD8+ T cells had, on average, more expanded clones than CD4+.

This CDR3 has 14 amino acids. The V end lost 4 bases, the J end lost 8 bases, and 17 bases lay between the germline ends. Germline V gene data show CDR1 as SNHLY and CDR2 as FYNNEI. Profiled with immunoSEQ multiplex PCR; TCRdb holds only in-frame clones, not every one. Of about 35,000 clones in the sample, over 80% were seen once. This TCR was sampled from an adult with an advanced solid tumor such as melanoma, head and neck, liver or kidney cancer. The rearrangement links TRBV2 to TRBJ1-1; D is undetermined. Here the sequenced sample was CD4+ or CD8+ T cells sorted from blood, taken in a trial of the OX40 agonist ivuxolimab. CDR3 sequence: CASSVSQVLGEAFF. Written as DNA, the CDR3 is TGTGCCAGCAGTGTAAGTCAGGTTTTAGGAGAAGCTTTCTTT.